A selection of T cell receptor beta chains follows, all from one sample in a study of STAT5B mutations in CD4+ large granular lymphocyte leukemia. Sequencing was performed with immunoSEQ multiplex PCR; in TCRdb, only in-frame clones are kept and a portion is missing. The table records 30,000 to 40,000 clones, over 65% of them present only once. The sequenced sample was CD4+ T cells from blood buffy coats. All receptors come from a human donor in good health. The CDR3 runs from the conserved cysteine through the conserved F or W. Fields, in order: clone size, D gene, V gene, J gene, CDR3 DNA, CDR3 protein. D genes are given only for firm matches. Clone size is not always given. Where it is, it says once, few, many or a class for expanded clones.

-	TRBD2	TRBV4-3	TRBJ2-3	TGCGCCAGCAGCCAAGCTGCTAGCGGGGGCCCTAGCACAGATACGCAGTATTTT	CASSQAASGGPSTDTQYF
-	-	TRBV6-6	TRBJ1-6	TGTGCCAGCAGTTACGATCTCGGGTTATCACCCCTCCACTTT	CASSYDLGLSPLHF
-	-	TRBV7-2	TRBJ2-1	TGTGCCAGCAGCTTTAGGGGGACTGGGAACTACAATGAGCAGTTCTTC	CASSFRGTGNYNEQFF
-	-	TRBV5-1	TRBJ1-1	TGCGCCAGCAGCCTAGGGGGATCGATGAACACTGAAGCTTTCTTT	CASSLGGSMNTEAFF
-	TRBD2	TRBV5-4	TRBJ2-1	TGTGCCAGCAGCTTCTCGGGCGGGAGGGTCCATGAGCAGTTCTTC	CASSFSGGRVHEQFF
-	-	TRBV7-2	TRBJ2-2	TGTGCCAGCAGCAAGGACAGAACCGGGGAGCTGTTTTTT	CASSKDRTGELFF
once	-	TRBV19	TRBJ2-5	TGTGCCAGTACCCGAGCGGGACAAGGTCGGGAGACCCAGTACTTC	CASTRAGQGRETQYF
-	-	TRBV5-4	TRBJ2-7	TGTGCCAGCAGCGCCGCCACTAGGGGTTTGGCCTACGAGCAGTACTTC	CASSAATRGLAYEQYF
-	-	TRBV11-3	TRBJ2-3	TGTGCCAGCAGCTTAGGTGGGGGGGACAACACAGATACGCAGTATTTT	CASSLGGGDNTDTQYF
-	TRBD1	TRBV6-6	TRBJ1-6	TGTGCCAGCAGTTACGGGACAGGGGGCGCCGGCTCACCCCTCCACTTT	CASSYGTGGAGSPLHF
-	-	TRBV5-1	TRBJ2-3	TGCGCCAGCAGAGCAAGGGGGGGCGTCACAGATACGCAGTATTTT	CASRARGGVTDTQYF
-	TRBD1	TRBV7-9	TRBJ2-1	TGTGCCAGCAGCTTATGGACAGGGCGCGATGAGCAGTTCTTC	CASSLWTGRDEQFF
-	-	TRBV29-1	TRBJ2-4	TGCAGCGTTGGGGGGGTAAAAAACATTCAGTACTTC	CSVGGVKNIQYF